The entry below describes one T cell receptor beta chain. Read sequence stops 3 residues before the CDR3 end, and the germline J gene provides the missing end. Germline V gene lookup returns CDR1 SEHNR and CDR2 FQNEAQ (reference sequence). The CDR3 consists of 13 residues. This specimen belongs to a study of T cells in women clearing cervical HPV infection. About the study: Controls' single incident HPV16 infection cleared within 12 months without precancer. Case blood was drawn when the lesion was first found; control blood after infection became undetectable.

Sequencing used immunoSEQ multiplex PCR; TCRdb keeps in-frame clones, though not all of them. This table holds tens of thousands of clones. The specimen was blood buffy coat. The TCR comes from a woman between 18 and 70 years old with a cervical HPV16 infection that either progressed to CIN3+ or cleared (not recorded which). The rearrangement links TRBV7-9 to TRBJ2-4, with TRBD2 as a possible D gene (6 bases). This CDR3 reads CASSLGLVDGQYF. The part of the CDR3 DNA that was read is TGTGCCAGCAGCTTGGGACTTGTTGATGGT.